Listed here is a single T cell receptor (beta chain). Its cognate antigen is unknown. Profiled with immunoSEQ multiplex PCR; TCRdb holds only in-frame clones, not every one. The repertoire has approximately 96,000 clones, around 91% of them found once; the top ten carry about 1.6%. The entry originates in a study of OX40 agonist ivuxolimab in advanced cancers. Findings of the study overall: Expanded clones belonging to CD8+ T cells outnumbered, on average, those of CD4+.

V lost 4 bases to trimming and J lost 8 bases, with 20 bases between them. This CDR3 is 15 amino acids long. Germline lookup yields CDR1 KGHSH and CDR2 LQKENI. Sample: CD4+ or CD8+ T cells sorted from blood, taken in a trial of the OX40 agonist ivuxolimab. The TCR was taken from an adult with an advanced solid tumor such as melanoma, head and neck, liver or kidney cancer. This chain uses TRBV18 with TRBJ1-2, with D hard to call. CDR3 sequence reads: CASSLAFSEPGGYTF. The DNA for the CDR3 is TGTGCCAGCTCACTAGCCTTCTCCGAACCTGGAGGCTACACCTTC.